This TCR beta chain was identified during a study of cytomegalovirus exposure and HLA in healthy donors (dated by TCRdb to about 2017). Background on the whole study: An earlier analysis of some 620 of the donors reported approximately 280 Gb of sequence data and 117 million unique TCR beta sequences obtained from around 180 million T cells. Five DR-DQ haplotypes were handled as single units for association and clustering, since linkage in the cohort was strong. To study patterns of TCR occurrence, a later analysis re-analyzed previously published TCR beta repertoires from several hundred donors and added high-resolution HLA genotyping. In a later genetic analysis, genome-wide SNP genotypes for about three fifths of the 666 donors were used, and that subset was treated as a discovery cohort. Alongside the repertoire data, information on donor age, sex, ethnicity and CMV serostatus was compiled. Every repertoire in the discovery cohort had been generated on one and the same sequencing platform. Of the roughly 410 genotyped donors, less than 90% were placed in the genetic ancestry cluster associated with self-reported Caucasian donors. On average, around 200,000 unique TCR beta nucleotide sequences were sequenced per donor among roughly 430 genotyped donors of the cohort, with around 19% of those sequences being non-productive. An early release covering over 500 HLA-typed donors comprised about 310 gigabases of sequencing data and around 80 million unique TCR sequences. The number of donors typed differed by locus, with 629-630 for A, B, C, DRB1 and DQB1, roughly 520 for DQA1, 600 to 610 for DPA1, and 400 to 490 for DPB1. High-throughput TCR immunosequencing, statistical association of individual TCRs with disease status, and machine learning were combined to predict cytomegalovirus infection status. A separate validation cohort of roughly 120 different subjects was used in addition to the roughly 640-subject first cohort. In the later analysis, no new phenotypic data were used to find candidate immune exposures; instead, reliance was placed on TCR beta sequences and their occurrence across donors. HLA typing included class I and class II loci at four-digit resolution. The aim of the study was to test whether cataloging public T cell receptors could identify signatures of past pathogen exposure. In an earlier analysis of roughly 600 of the donors, high-throughput TCR beta sequencing was used to judge whether each TCR beta V gene segment behaved as functional or pseudogenic. The study profiled the T cell repertoires of approximately 700 subjects by immunosequencing and related them to cytomegalovirus serostatus. Beyond this particular receptor, the publication reports: The earlier analysis of around 600 of the donors excluded fewer than 20 rarely observed V segments, including chromosome 9 orphons, because counts were too low. Assigning TCR associations to individual alleles was difficult when HLA alleles, especially DR and DQ, strongly co-occurred. According to a later analysis, most CMV-associated TCR beta chains appeared to be HLA-restricted, and the HLA associations seemed to be driven largely by CMV exposure. A few of the identified cytomegalovirus-associated TCR beta chains were confirmed in vitro to be specific for cytomegalovirus antigens. For the cohort, immune exposure information was limited to CMV serostatus. Presence/absence analyses assumed roughly uniform sequencing depth across donors, an assumption that may not hold. A later genetic analysis reported fewer N-insertions in productive TCRs among donors in an Asian-associated ancestry cluster than the roughly 640-donor mean. Across donors, most TCR sequences were observed very rarely, whereas some public TCRs were present in many individuals. A later analysis found that TCR association rates varied across HLA loci, with DRB1 alleles showing the most associated TCRs and HLA-C alleles the fewest. In this cohort, only TCR beta chains were sequenced, and detectable features were limited by the absence of alpha or paired-chain data. In a later analysis, HLA-associated TCR beta chains showed more clonal expansion and lower generation probabilities than non-associated chains that were equally common. Broadly in line with IMGT annotations, most TCR beta V segments showed up in productive rearrangements about 87% or about 30% of the time in an earlier analysis of a few hundred of the donors. Because HLA typing was unavailable for some donors at each locus, only the typed subset was used in association tests. Cytomegalovirus status was reported to be diagnosed by the classifier with high specificity and sensitivity in both the original and validation cohorts. Because the 87-base-pair reads could not distinguish some IMGT-functional V segments, including TRBV6-2 and TRBV6-3, those segments were excluded. In a later analysis, several top co-occurrence clusters were reported to appear linked to parvovirus B19, influenza, CMV and Epstein-Barr virus. In a later genetic analysis, a missense DCLRE1C variant was associated with V-gene and J-gene trimming of TCR beta chains, and the association was replicated in an independent cohort. A further reported finding was that TCR beta sequences accurately predicted the HLA-A and HLA-B alleles for most subjects in the first cohort. The sequencing pipeline was judged likely to have produced a cluster of highly shared sequence variants as a technical artifact. The authors suggested that the approach could potentially be extended to other disease states and immunological phenotypes. A later analysis associated around 16,000 TCR beta sequences with specific HLA alleles at a false discovery rate of 0.05. Correlated functional status among segregating V segments might be attributable to linkage disequilibrium, but an unknown experimental factor could not be ruled out. The study gave a list of some 150 TCR beta chains associated with cytomegalovirus.

The protocol used for the library was the immunoSEQ multiplex PCR assay. A mixture of 60 forward primers for TCR Vbeta segments and 13 reverse primers for TCR Jbeta segments was used in the multiplex PCR. A multiplex PCR assay on genomic DNA amplified the CDR3 region of rearranged TCR beta genes. Amplified TCR beta libraries were sequenced as 87-base-pair reads on the Illumina HiSeq System. The published analysis was carried out like this. In a later analysis, 70 million to 95 million unique TCR beta chains were counted across the 650 to 700 repertoires, and about 10 million of these chains were shared by at least two donors. Raw reads were error-corrected and collapsed into unique sequences with a nearest-neighbor algorithm that merged closely related sequences to remove PCR and sequencing errors. CDR3 sequences were aligned to IMGT reference sequences to assign V, D and J gene segments. Each retained sequence needed at least a six-nucleotide match to both a V gene segment and a J gene segment. A rearrangement was called productive if the CDR3 had no stop codons and remained in frame with V and J, and every other rearrangement was called non-productive. Following IMGT convention, CDR3 was defined as the stretch from the second conserved V-encoded cysteine to the conserved J-encoded phenylalanine. The earlier analysis of approximately 590 of the donors excluded any sequence lacking an unambiguous match to a single V gene segment. An earlier analysis of several hundred of the donors called V segments functional above 56.7% productive rearrangements and segregating when the between-donor standard deviation exceeded 5%. To diagnose cytomegalovirus status from the catalog of TCR beta chain sequences, a statistical classification framework was built. In a later analysis, TCR nucleotide sequences were compared against IMGT/GENE-DB human TR gene sequences so that V and J genes could be assigned. Using the TCRdist pipeline, a later analysis assigned CDR3 sequences along with most-parsimonious VDJ recombination scenarios. In a later analysis, each TCR beta chain was defined by its CDR3 amino acid sequence together with its V-gene family, and reads without a unique V-gene family were excluded. In a later analysis, around 600 highly shared, low-generation-probability nucleotide sequences were removed to address suspected cross-contamination and a sequencing artifact. In a later analysis, a clonal expansion index was calculated for each public chain from normalized within-repertoire ranks of inferred template counts. A later analysis computed generation probabilities with a VDJ recombination model fitted to out-of-frame rearrangements, and checked the results against IGoR. Hypergeometric tests were used in a later analysis to score TCR-TCR, TCR-HLA and TCR-CMV co-occurrence, with a repertoire-size bias correction applied to the TCR pairs. A later analysis estimated false discovery rates by permuting HLA or CMV assignments 20 times. In a later analysis, co-occurring TCRs were grouped with DBSCAN, and TCRdist sequence similarity was added when clustering was performed within HLA-allele-positive subsets. Co-occurrence clustering excluded repertoires with fewer than 30,000 or more than 120,000 public chains, plus five with anomalous nucleotide sharing. TCRdb's version of the immuneACCESS table is confined to in-frame rearrangements and falls short of the full clone set. An unresolved V gene accounts for under half of the shortfall where checked; the remainder is of unknown origin. V, J and clone size reflect that table, while D and trimming were determined from the DNA. The sample has some 150,000 clones on record, around 73% of them singletons. 1.5% to 2% of the sample rests with the top ten.

The cohort consisted of 600 to 750 healthy bone marrow donors. At the time of sampling, every cohort member was nominally healthy, though immune exposures that went unrecorded were likely present. The donor tested CMV seronegative, placing the donor among the roughly 350 seronegative members of the cohort. Each donor provided a peripheral blood sample, and peripheral blood mononuclear cells were used for TCR beta sequencing. The Qiagen DNeasy Blood Extraction Kit was used to extract genomic DNA from the blood cell samples. The germline V and J ends show losses of 1 base and 4 bases respectively, and no gene match explains 9 bases of the junction. Sequences SQVTM (CDR1) and ANQGSEA (CDR2) are obtained from the germline V gene. The CDR3 runs 15 residues from the cysteine to the phenylalanine. The only DNA kept is the CDR3, 45 bases in frame from the first base. For this clone: Which antigen it targets is not known. No base quality values were provided; no much bigger clone lies one nucleotide off.

The sequence derives from a female donor in good health and CMV-seronegative. Sequencing was carried out using PBMCs. The rearrangement joined TRBV29-1 to TRBJ1-1; a stretch of 7 junction bases matches TRBD1. The CDR3 is CSVEVEGGRSTEAFF. The DNA reads as follows: TGCAGCGTTGAAGTAGAAGGGGGCAGGAGCACTGAAGCTTTCTTT.